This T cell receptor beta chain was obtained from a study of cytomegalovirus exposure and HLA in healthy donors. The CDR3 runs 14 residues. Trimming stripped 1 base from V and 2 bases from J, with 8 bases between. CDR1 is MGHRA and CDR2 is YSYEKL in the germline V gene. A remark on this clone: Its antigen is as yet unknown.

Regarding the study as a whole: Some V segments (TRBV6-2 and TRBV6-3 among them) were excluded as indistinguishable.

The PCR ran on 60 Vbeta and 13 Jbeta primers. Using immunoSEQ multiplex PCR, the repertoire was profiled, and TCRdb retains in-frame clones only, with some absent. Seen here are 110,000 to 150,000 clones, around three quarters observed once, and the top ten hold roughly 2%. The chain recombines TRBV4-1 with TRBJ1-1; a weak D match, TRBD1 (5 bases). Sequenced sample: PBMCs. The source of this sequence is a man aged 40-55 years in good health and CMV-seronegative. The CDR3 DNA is TGCGCCAGCAGCCAAGCCGGGGGAAACACTGAAGCTTTCTTT. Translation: CASSQAGGNTEAFF.